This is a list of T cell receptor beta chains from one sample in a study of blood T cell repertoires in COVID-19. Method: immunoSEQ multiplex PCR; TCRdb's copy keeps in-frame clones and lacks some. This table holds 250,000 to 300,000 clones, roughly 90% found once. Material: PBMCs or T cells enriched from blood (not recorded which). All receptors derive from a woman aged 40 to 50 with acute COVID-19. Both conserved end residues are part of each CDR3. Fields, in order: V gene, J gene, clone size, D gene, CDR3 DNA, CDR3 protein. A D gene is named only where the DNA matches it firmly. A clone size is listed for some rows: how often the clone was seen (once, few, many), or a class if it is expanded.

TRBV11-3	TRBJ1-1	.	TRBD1	TGTGCCAGCAGCGCAACCAGGGGGCCGAACACTGAAGCTTTCTTT	CASSATRGPNTEAFF
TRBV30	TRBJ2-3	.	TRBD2	TGTGCCTGGAGTGGACTAGCGGGGCTCACAGATACGCAGTATTTT	CAWSGLAGLTDTQYF
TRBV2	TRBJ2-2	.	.	TGTGCCAGCAGGACGATCGGGAGTTGGACCGGGGAGCTGTTTTTT	CASRTIGSWTGELFF
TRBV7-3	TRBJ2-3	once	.	TGTGCCAGCAGCTTGAGCGGCCTCCCCAGAGATACGCAGTATTTT	CASSLSGLPRDTQYF
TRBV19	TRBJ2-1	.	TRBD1	TGTGCCAGTGGGGACAGGGGTGGCGGTGAGCAGTTCTTC	CASGDRGGGEQFF
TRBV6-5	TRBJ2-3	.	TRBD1	TGTGCCAGCAGTCAGACAGGGGGGACAGATACGCAGTATTTT	CASSQTGGTDTQYF
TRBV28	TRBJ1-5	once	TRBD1	TGTGCCAGCACTGGGTGGGACAGGGGGTTTACTGTGAATCAGCCCCAGCATTTT	CASTGWDRGFTVNQPQHF
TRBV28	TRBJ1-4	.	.	TGTGCCAGCAGTGCGGACATTTGGGAAAAACTGTTTTTT	CASSADIWEKLFF
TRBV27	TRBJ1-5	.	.	TGTGCCCCCAGGGGTCCCAGGGAAGGTAATCAGCCCCAGCATTTT	CAPRGPREGNQPQHF
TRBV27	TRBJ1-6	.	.	TGTGCCAGCAGTTCCCCGGGGTCCTCCTATAATTCACCCCTCCACTTT	CASSSPGSSYNSPLHF
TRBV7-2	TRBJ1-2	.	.	TGTGCCAGCAGTACAAACGTCTATGGCTACACCTTC	CASSTNVYGYTF
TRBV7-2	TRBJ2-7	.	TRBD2	TGTGCCAGCAGCTTCACTAGCGGGGGTCCCTACGAGCAGTACTTC	CASSFTSGGPYEQYF
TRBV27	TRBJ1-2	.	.	TGTGCCAGCAGTCCCGAGGGGAGGGGACCCAACTATGGCTACACCTTC	CASSPEGRGPNYGYTF
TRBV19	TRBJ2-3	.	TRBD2	TGTGCCAGTAGTATATTTCGCCGGACTAGCGATACGCAGTATTTT	CASSIFRRTSDTQYF
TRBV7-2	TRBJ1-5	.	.	TGTGCCAGCAGCTTAGACAGGGCGGGCCAGCCCCAGCATTTT	CASSLDRAGQPQHF
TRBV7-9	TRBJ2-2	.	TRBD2	TGTGCCAGCAGCTCCGGGCGCAGCGGGGCTCGTAGGACCGGGGAGCTGTTTTTT	CASSSGRSGARRTGELFF
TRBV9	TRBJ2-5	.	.	TGTGCCAGCAGCGTATGGTGGGGCGCCCAAGAGACCCAGTACTTC	CASSVWWGAQETQYF
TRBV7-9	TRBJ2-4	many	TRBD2	TGTGCCAGCAGCTCTAGCGGGATTCCGGACATTCAGTACTTC	CASSSSGIPDIQYF
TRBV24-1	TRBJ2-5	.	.	TGTGCCACCGGGCCAGGTAGACGGGAGACCCAGTACTTC	CATGPGRRETQYF
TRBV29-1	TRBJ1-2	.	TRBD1	TGCAGCGTTGAACGATCGAGGACAGGCTTTTATGGCTACACCTTC	CSVERSRTGFYGYTF
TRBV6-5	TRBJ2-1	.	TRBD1	TGTGCCAGCAGGGGACAGGGCTATGAGCAGTTCTTC	CASRGQGYEQFF
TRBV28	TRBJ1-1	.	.	TGTGCCAGCAGTTTCCCCGTAGGGAGCGGCCCCTTCGAAGCTTTCTTT	CASSFPVGSGPFEAFF
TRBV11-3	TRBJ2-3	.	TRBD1	TGTGCCAGCAGCTCCGACAGGGGGCGCACAGATACGCAGTATTTT	CASSSDRGRTDTQYF
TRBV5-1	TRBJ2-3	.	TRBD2	TGCGCCAGCAGTTCACTAGCGGGATCAGATACGCAGTATTTT	CASSSLAGSDTQYF
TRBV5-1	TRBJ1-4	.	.	TGCGCCAGCAGCTTGGTGGCAGGTTCTAATGAAAAACTGTTTTTT	CASSLVAGSNEKLFF
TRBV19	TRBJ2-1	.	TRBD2	TGTGCCAGTAGTGCCGGGGGTACTAGCGGGAAGTACAATGAGCAGTTCTTC	CASSAGGTSGKYNEQFF
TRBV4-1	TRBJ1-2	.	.	TGCGCCAGCAGCCAAGATCGGGACTATGGCTACACCTTC	CASSQDRDYGYTF
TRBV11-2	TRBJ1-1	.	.	TGTGCCATCCAGCGGGGGGGGACTGAAGCTTTCTTT	CAIQRGGTEAFF
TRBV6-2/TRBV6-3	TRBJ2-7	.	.	TGTGCCAGCAGTGACCAGGGATACGAGCAGTACTTC	CASSDQGYEQYF
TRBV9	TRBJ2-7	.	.	TGTGCCAGCAGCGTAGATCACTACGGGGACGAGCAGTACTTC	CASSVDHYGDEQYF
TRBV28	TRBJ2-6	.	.	TGTGCCAGCAGTTTATCCGGGTCCGGGGCCAACGTCCTGACTTTC	CASSLSGSGANVLTF